The 25 T cell receptor beta chains below come from one sample, sequenced in a study of blood T cell repertoires in COVID-19. Data came from immunoSEQ multiplex PCR; TCRdb stores just in-frame clones and leaves some out. The profile shows over 100,000 clones, around nine tenths of them singletons. Sequencing was carried out using peripheral blood. The receptors come from a human donor in a cohort sampled during active COVID-19.

This chain joins TRBV5-5 and TRBJ2-5; a weak D match, TRBD1 (5 bases). The CDR3 length is 14 residues. The germline CDR1 and CDR2 sequences are SGHKS and YYEKEE (reference sequence). The V and J ends lost 0 bases and 5 bases respectively, with 11 bases between them. The CDR3 DNA follows: TGTGCCAGCAGCTTGGGCAGGGTCTACGAGACCCAGTACTTC. Translation gives CASSLGRVYETQYF.

The chain couples TRBV9 to TRBJ1-1; a possible D gene is TRBD1 (6 bases). V was clipped by 0 bases and J by 1 base, with 7 bases between them. CDR3 size: 14 residues. From germline, CDR1 is SGDLS and CDR2 YYNGEE. CDR3 in amino acids: CASSVVQGNTEAFF. As DNA, the CDR3 is TGTGCCAGCAGCGTAGTACAGGGGAACACTGAAGCTTTCTTT.

The V and J genes are TRBV28 and TRBJ2-7; D ambiguous. The V end lost 5 bases, the J end lost 2 bases, and 16 bases lay between the germline ends. This CDR3 region has 15 residues. Germline assignment: CDR1 MDHEN and CDR2 SYDVKM. In DNA form, the CDR3 reads TGTGCCAGCAGTGGAATCAGGTGGAAGACCTACGAGCAGTACTTC. Its translation is CASSGIRWKTYEQYF.

The chain recombines TRBV28 with TRBJ1-5; D may be TRBD1 (6 bases). The ends were cut back, 2 bases at V and 7 bases at J, with 12 bases in the middle. The CDR3 covers 14 residues. Germline V gives CDR1 MDHEN, CDR2 SYDVKM. As DNA, the CDR3 is TGTGCCAGCAGTTTAGGGGGCCGAGAGCAGCCCCAGCATTTT. Amino acid sequence: CASSLGGREQPQHF.

The V call is TRBV4-2, the J call TRBJ2-7, with a possible D match to TRBD2 (6 bases). V was pared by 3 bases and J by 2 bases, with 17 bases between. The CDR3 totals 16 residues. Germline CDR1 LGHNA, CDR2 YNFKEQ. In nucleotides, the CDR3 is TGTGCCAGCAGCCAGGAGGGTCAATCGGCCGCCTACGAGCAGTACTTC. Translating it yields CASSQEGQSAAYEQYF.

This clone was seen once. The V gene is TRBV2, the J gene TRBJ2-3; D possibly corresponds to TRBD2 (5 bases). The V end was cut by 9 bases, the J end by 4 bases, with 20 bases between. The CDR3 totals 15 residues. Germline V CDR1 and CDR2: SNHLY, FYNNEI. CDR3 nucleotides: TGTGCCAGTAGGAATTGGGAGACGAGCGCAGATACGCAGTATTTT. It translates to CASRNWETSADTQYF.

The V and J genes are TRBV7-2 and TRBJ2-2; D perhaps matches TRBD1 (6 bases). The V gene's germline CDR1 is SGHTA and CDR2 FQGNSA. The germline V and J ends were trimmed by 3 bases and 6 bases, with 20 bases remaining between them. The CDR3 sequence is 17 residues long. The DNA of the CDR3 is TGTGCCAGCAGCTTGCCCCGTGACAGGACCTCCTCCGGGGAGCTGTTTTTT. Its protein is CASSLPRDRTSSGELFF.

This clone came up a few times. This chain uses TRBV7-9 with TRBJ2-7, with D maybe TRBD2 (6 bases). Germline lookup yields CDR1 SEHNR and CDR2 FQNEAQ (reference sequence). The CDR3 contains 15 residues. The V end was cut by 5 bases, the J end by 3 bases, with 17 bases between. The CDR3 bases are TGTGCCAGCAGCGCGGGACGGAACTGGGACTACGAGCAGTACTTC. Protein sequence: CASSAGRNWDYEQYF. Full variable domain (missing parts from reference TRBV7-9 and TRBJ2-7): DTGVSQNPRHKITKRGQNVTFRCDPISEHNRLYWYRQTLGQGPEFLTYFQNEAQLEKSRLLSDRFSAERPKGSFSTLEIQRTEQGDSAMYLCASSAGRNWDYEQYFGPGTRLTVT.

The V gene is TRBV5-4, the J gene TRBJ1-2, with a possible D match to TRBD1 (5 bases). The CDR3 consists of 13 residues. CDR1 and CDR2 (germline): SGHNT, YYREEE (reference sequence). Trimming stripped 4 bases from V and 4 bases from J, with 11 bases between. The CDR3 reads CASSDPTVYGYTF. DNA of the CDR3: TGTGCCAGCAGCGACCCGACAGTCTATGGCTACACCTTC.

The chain employs TRBV19 and TRBJ2-5; 8 bases fit TRBD1. The CDR3 runs to 15 residues. The germline CDR1 and CDR2 sequences are LNHDA and SQIVND (reference sequence). Trimming at V came to 7 bases and at J to 1 base, leaving 8 bases not matched to a gene. CDR3 coding DNA: TGTGCCAGTACAAAAGGGACAGGACTCCAAGAGACCCAGTACTTC. It encodes CASTKGTGLQETQYF.

The chain recombines TRBV9 with TRBJ2-5; the match to TRBD2 covers 14 bases. The V and J ends lost 3 bases and 5 bases, in that order; junction bases with no gene match: 9. This CDR3 has 17 residues. Germline V CDR1 and CDR2: SGDLS, YYNGEE. The CDR3 sequence: CASSAPPTSGRGETQYF. CDR3 coding DNA: TGTGCCAGCAGCGCCCCCCCGACTAGCGGGAGGGGGGAGACCCAGTACTTC.

V is TRBV5-6 and J is TRBJ1-2, with 7 bases fitting TRBD1. V was clipped by 4 bases and J by 5 bases; unmatched bases: 11. CDR1 SGHDT and CDR2 YYEEEE come from the germline V gene. This CDR3 region has 15 residues. CDR3 amino acids: CASSVARDRPYGYTF. CDR3 DNA sequence: TGTGCCAGCAGCGTTGCCCGGGACAGACCGTATGGCTACACCTTC.

CDR3: CASSGTGDPLDPNSPLHF. The CDR3 nucleotides are TGTGCCAGCAGTGGGACAGGGGACCCCCTCGATCCCAATTCACCCCTCCACTTT. This sequence joins TRBV6-1 and TRBJ1-6; TRBD1 matches 9 bases. The V gene end was trimmed by 4 bases and the J gene end by 7 bases; junction bases not matched to a gene: 14. Per the germline V gene, CDR1 is MNHNS and CDR2 is SASEGT. The CDR3 is 18 amino acids.

This clone appeared a few times. This chain connects TRBV7-3 to TRBJ2-1; tentatively, D is TRBD2 (6 bases). Trimming took off 5 bases at V and 6 bases at J, with 17 bases between the two ends. Looked up from germline, CDR1 is SGHTA and CDR2 is FQGTGA. The CDR3 has 15 amino acids. The CDR3 sequence: CASSPGLTKLNEQFF. In nucleotides, the CDR3 is TGTGCCAGCAGCCCGGGACTCACGAAGCTCAATGAGCAGTTCTTC.

The chain uses TRBV28 and TRBJ2-2; no definite D call. The CDR3 spans 12 residues. V dropped 2 bases and J dropped 5 bases, with 3 bases sitting between them. Germline CDR1 is MDHEN and CDR2 is SYDVKM. CDR3 protein: CASSLQTGELFF. The CDR3 DNA follows: TGTGCCAGCAGTTTACAAACCGGGGAGCTGTTTTTT.

V gene TRBV6-2 or TRBV6-3 combines with J gene TRBJ2-7; 8 bases fit TRBD2. The CDR3 totals 13 residues. Germline assignment: CDR1 MNHEY and CDR2 SVGEGT. J was trimmed by 6 bases and V by 5 bases; bases with no gene match: 6. The CDR3 DNA is TGTGCCAGCAGTCCGGGGGGGGCCCCCGAGCAGTACTTC. Its translation: CASSPGGAPEQYF.

The chain has TRBV10-3 and TRBJ2-3; TRBD1 aligns across 8 bases. The CDR3 is made up of 15 amino acids. Per the germline V gene, CDR1 is ENHRY and CDR2 is SYGVKD. The V and J ends lost 6 bases and 6 bases, in that order; junction bases with no gene match: 11. The CDR3 here is CAIREGQGGSDTQYF. The CDR3 bases are TGTGCCATCAGGGAAGGACAGGGCGGGTCGGATACGCAGTATTTT.

The chain carries TRBV5-1 and TRBJ1-2, with TRBD1 identical over 7 bases. The CDR3 covers 14 residues. Trimming cost V 4 bases and J 3 bases; bases outside gene matches: 6. Germline lookup yields CDR1 SGHRS and CDR2 YFSETQ. The CDR3 spells CASSPRTGYYGYTF. The CDR3 DNA reads TGCGCCAGCAGCCCCCGGACAGGCTACTATGGCTACACCTTC.

The rearrangement uses TRBV15 and TRBJ1-4, with a weak D call TRBD1 (6 bases). The ends were cut back, 3 bases at V and 0 bases at J, with 20 bases in the middle. CDR1 is LNHNV, CDR2 YYDKDF, per germline (reference sequence). The CDR3 is 19 residues long. The CDR3 sequence is CATSSFWDTEKATNEKLFF. As DNA, the CDR3 is TGTGCCACCAGCAGTTTTTGGGACACCGAAAAAGCAACTAATGAAAAACTGTTTTTT.

The chain links TRBV28 to TRBJ2-3; D is unclear. The CDR3 spans 13 residues. Germline V CDR1 and CDR2: MDHEN, SYDVKM. The ends were cut back, 6 bases at V and 9 bases at J, with 16 bases in the middle. The CDR3 protein is CASSSRLPETQYF. In DNA form, the CDR3 reads TGTGCCAGCAGCTCTCGCTTGCCTGAGACGCAGTATTTT.

In this sample, this clone turned up a few times. The rearrangement joins TRBV13 to TRBJ2-5; 7 nucleotides align to TRBD1. J lost 1 base, V lost 5 bases, and 16 bases had no gene match. The CDR3 runs to 18 residues. CDR1 is PRHDT and CDR2 is FYEKMQ in the germline V gene (reference sequence). The CDR3 reads CASSTRDSSPIPQETQYF. DNA of the CDR3: TGTGCCAGCAGCACAAGGGACAGTTCACCTATCCCCCAAGAGACCCAGTACTTC.

The gene calls are TRBV28 and TRBJ1-5; D is possibly TRBD1 (5 bases). The CDR3 totals 14 residues. Germline CDR1 and CDR2: MDHEN and SYDVKM. Trimming shortened V by 6 bases and J by 4 bases, and 13 bases separated the two germline ends. This CDR3 is CASRLGAGNQPQHF. CDR3 DNA: TGTGCCAGCAGATTAGGAGCAGGGAATCAGCCCCAGCATTTT.

The chain combines TRBV7-2 with TRBJ2-1; TRBD1 agrees at 7 bases. Trimming removed 0 bases from V and 10 bases from J; junction bases left unmatched: 6. Germline CDR1 SGHTA, CDR2 FQGNSA. This CDR3 is built from 14 residues. In DNA form, the CDR3 reads TGTGCCAGCAGCTTAGCGCTCCCGACAGGGGAGCAGTTCTTC. It translates to CASSLALPTGEQFF. The complete variable domain, with remaining parts taken from reference TRBV7-2 and TRBJ2-1, reads GAGVSQSPSNKVTEKGKDVELRCDPISGHTALYWYRQSLGQGLEFLIYFQGNSAPDKSGLPSDRFSAERTGGSVSTLTIQRTQQEDSAVYLCASSLALPTGEQFFGPGTRLTVL.

V gene TRBV6-1 combines with J gene TRBJ1-1; the D is unclear. The CDR3 is made up of 14 amino acids. From germline, CDR1 is MNHNS and CDR2 SASEGT. V was pared by 1 base and J by 3 bases, with 9 bases between. CDR3 in amino acids: CASSEVQADTEAFF. CDR3 sequence (DNA): TGTGCCAGCAGTGAAGTTCAGGCTGACACTGAAGCTTTCTTT.

The V call is TRBV11-2, the J call TRBJ1-2; TRBD1 is a possible D gene (5 bases). V was trimmed by 0 bases and J by 8 bases, leaving 16 bases between them. Per the germline V gene, CDR1 is SGHAT and CDR2 is FQNNGV. The CDR3 is made up of 15 amino acids. The CDR3 DNA follows: TGTGCCAGCAGCTTAGATGCGGGGCATATGGGCGGCTACACCTTC. Its protein product is CASSLDAGHMGGYTF. Full variable domain (missing parts from reference TRBV11-2 and TRBJ1-2): EAGVAQSPRYKIIEKRQSVAFWCNPISGHATLYWYQQILGQGPKLLIQFQNNGVVDDSQLPKDRFSAERLKGVDSTLKIQPAKLEDSAVYLCASSLDAGHMGGYTFGSGTRLTVV.